This T cell receptor (beta chain) came from a study of beta chain features in type 1 diabetes. Since all of the isolated RNA was reverse transcribed, expressed TCRB transcripts were what got sequenced. Sequencing was performed with immunoSEQ multiplex PCR; in TCRdb, only in-frame clones are kept and a portion is missing. The sample shows 200,000 to 250,000 clones, about 70% of them seen only once. Broader study findings: Relative to healthy donors, patients appeared to have naive, central memory and Treg TCRB repertoires that were more similar.

This clone was counted a single time. Its antigen is unidentified. Material: naive CD4+ T cells from blood. The sequence was collected from a man younger than 45 in good health.

Written as DNA, the CDR3 is TGTGCCTGGAGCAGGGACACAGCCTACAATGAGCAGTTCTTC. Translation gives CAWSRDTAYNEQFF. The V call is TRBV30, the J call TRBJ2-1, with a possible D match to TRBD1 (6 bases). The germline CDR1 and CDR2 sequences are GTSNPN and SVGIG (reference sequence). Trimming took off 3 bases at V and 2 bases at J, with 11 bases between the two ends. This CDR3 spans 14 amino acids.